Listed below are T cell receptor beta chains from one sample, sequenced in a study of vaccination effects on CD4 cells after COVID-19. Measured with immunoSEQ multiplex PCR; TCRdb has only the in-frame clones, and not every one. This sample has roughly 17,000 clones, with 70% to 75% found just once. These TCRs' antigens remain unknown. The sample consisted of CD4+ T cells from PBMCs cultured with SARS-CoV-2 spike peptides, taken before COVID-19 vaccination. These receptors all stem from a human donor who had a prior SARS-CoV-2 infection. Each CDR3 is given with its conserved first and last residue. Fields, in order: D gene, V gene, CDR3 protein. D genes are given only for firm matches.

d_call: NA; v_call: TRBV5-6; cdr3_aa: CASSLFRDTQYF
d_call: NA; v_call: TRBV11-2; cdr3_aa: CASSRRTETTGNTIYF
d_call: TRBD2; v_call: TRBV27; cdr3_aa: CASSSSGSSYNEQFF
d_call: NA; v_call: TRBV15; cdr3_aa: CATSRDWSGELFF
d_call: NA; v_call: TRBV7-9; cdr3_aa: CASSFLGAEAFF
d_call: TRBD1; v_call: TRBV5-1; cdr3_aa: CASRWDSTNYGYTF
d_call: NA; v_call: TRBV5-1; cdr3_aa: CASSSEGAQETQYF
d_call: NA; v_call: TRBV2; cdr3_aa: CASSEVSGGTDTQYF
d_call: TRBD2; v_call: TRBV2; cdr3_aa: CASSVRGTSGPYEQYF
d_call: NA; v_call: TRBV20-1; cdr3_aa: CSWGAYEQYF
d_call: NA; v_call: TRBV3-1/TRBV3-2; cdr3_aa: CASSQANTEAFF
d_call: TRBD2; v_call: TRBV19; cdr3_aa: CASSTGLAGGAYNEQFF
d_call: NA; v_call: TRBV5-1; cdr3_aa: CASSLDGGLEQPQHF
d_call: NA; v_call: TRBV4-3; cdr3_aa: CASSRNRALNYGYTF
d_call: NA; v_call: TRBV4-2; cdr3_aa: CASSQGEGSESPLHF
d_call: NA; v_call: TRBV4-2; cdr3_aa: CASSQDWAGEQFF
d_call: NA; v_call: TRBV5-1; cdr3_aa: CASSRNSQGGSTEAFF
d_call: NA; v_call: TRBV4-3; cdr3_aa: CASSQDTSWGTDTQYF
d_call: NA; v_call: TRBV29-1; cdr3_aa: CSGVQSYGYTF
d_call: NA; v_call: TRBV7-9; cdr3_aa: CASSPEYNEQFF
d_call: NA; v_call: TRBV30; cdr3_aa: CAWRVRRGYGYTF
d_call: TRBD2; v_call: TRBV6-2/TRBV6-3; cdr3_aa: CASSSLGWTSGREHYEQYF
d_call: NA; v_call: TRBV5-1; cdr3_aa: CATKSTTGNTIYF
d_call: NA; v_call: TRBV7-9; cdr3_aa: CASSLGSGLTGELFF
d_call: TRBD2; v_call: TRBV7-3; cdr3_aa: CASSGGGTSGNNEQFF
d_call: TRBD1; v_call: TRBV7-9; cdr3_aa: CASSLDRVYEKLFF
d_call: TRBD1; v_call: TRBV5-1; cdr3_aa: CASSPDRGDEKLFF
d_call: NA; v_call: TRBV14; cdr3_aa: CASSGPGLRDIRINEQFF
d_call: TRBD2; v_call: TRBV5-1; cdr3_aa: CASSLGTSGGTFLDEQFF
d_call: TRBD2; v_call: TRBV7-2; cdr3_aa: CASSFISAGTSGYEQYF
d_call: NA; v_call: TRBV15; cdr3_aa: CATSRDPGAVETQYF
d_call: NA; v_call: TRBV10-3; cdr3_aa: CATSESGADRSYNEQFF
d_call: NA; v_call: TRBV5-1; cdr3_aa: CASSSQLQETQYF
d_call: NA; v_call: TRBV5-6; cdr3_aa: CASSLEARLGVDTQYF